This T cell receptor (beta chain) was found in a study of identical twins. The study's findings and limits: Compared with unrelated sharing, twin-shared out-of-frame alpha sequences had more low-probability sequences. Clonotypes of the beta chain that were abundant in cord blood carried fewer insertions (memory repertoires showed none).

Template switching introduced a universal primer site, and the cDNA bore unique molecular identifiers. TCRdb re-derived calls from the 5' RACE reads in MiXCR, one entry per CDR3 protein. Of 1.5 million to 2 million distinct CDR3 sequences in the sample, about 31% were seen once. The sample holds many counts of this clonotype. Its antigen remains unknown. All donors were healthy Caucasians. CDR3 length: 17 amino acids. The germline V gene has CDR1 SGHTA and CDR2 FQGNSA. With 5 bases removed from V and 0 bases from J, the gap between germline ends came to 17 bases. The sequenced sample consisted of cord blood. This sequence was found in a newborn girl in good health. The chain couples TRBV7-2 to TRBJ2-1, with TRBD1 as a possible D gene (5 bases). CDR3 loop: CASSLKAGHFSYNEQFF. CDR3 in DNA: TGTGCCAGCAGCCTCAAAGCCGGACACTTCTCCTACAATGAGCAGTTCTTC.